A selection of T cell receptor beta chains follows, all from one sample in a study of T cells in Graves' hyperthyroidism and ophthalmopathy. TCRdb re-derived calls from the multiplex PCR reads in MiXCR, one entry per CDR3 protein. The sample lists 400,000 to 500,000 distinct CDR3 sequences, over 12% occurring once. The sequencing sample was made of blood. The receptors shown here come from a man aged 18 to 35 with Graves' ophthalmopathy. Both conserved end residues are part of each CDR3. A D gene is named only where the DNA matches it firmly.

D,J,V,CDR3
TRBD1,TRBJ1-4,TRBV7-9,CASSTSGTEREKLFF
.,TRBJ1-1,TRBV5-5,CASILGVYQNTEAFF
TRBD2,TRBJ2-7,TRBV29-1,CSVLGLAGGTSYEQYF
TRBD2,TRBJ2-2,TRBV29-1,CSVVRTRNTGELFF
.,TRBJ1-1,TRBV11-2,CASSLGSGLSLRTNTEAFF
.,TRBJ2-7,TRBV24-1,CATSDPLSYEQYF
.,TRBJ1-2,TRBV18,CASSPPLGGGYTF
.,TRBJ1-2,TRBV5-1,CASSFSKQPNYGYTF
TRBD1,TRBJ1-4,TRBV25-1,CASSPRTGDEKLFF
TRBD1,TRBJ1-1,TRBV7-3,CASSFIRDRGLMNTEAFF
.,TRBJ2-7,TRBV29-1,CSVGEGGVPSYEQYF
TRBD2,TRBJ2-3,TRBV30,CAWSTPLRGLDTQYF
.,TRBJ2-1,TRBV5-1,CASSLAGPRANEQFF
TRBD1,TRBJ1-1,TRBV4-1,CASSPNGQGAGTEAFF
.,TRBJ2-7,TRBV6-1,CASRPGPPGEQYF
.,TRBJ2-2,TRBV15,CATSRDRETGELFF
TRBD1,TRBJ2-7,TRBV11-2,CASSLGAGGFYEQYF
TRBD1,TRBJ1-5,TRBV2,CANPFKRSGTGVNQPQHF
.,TRBJ2-1,TRBV18,CASSTPGHNEQFF
.,TRBJ2-5,TRBV3-1,CASSQGPSGETQYF
TRBD2,TRBJ2-1,TRBV7-3,CASSSGRLAGEQFF
.,TRBJ1-5,TRBV24-1,CATSDFTESNQPQHF
.,TRBJ2-5,TRBV7-2,CASSRTPVLETQYF
TRBD1,TRBJ2-7,TRBV28,CASLRDRQIDEQYF
.,TRBJ2-3,TRBV7-2,CASSSRASDTQYF
.,TRBJ1-1,TRBV29-1,CSVGNTEAFF
.,TRBJ2-7,TRBV7-9,CASSLEGTATLQYF
.,TRBJ2-7,TRBV7-2,CASSLGGGISYEQYF
.,TRBJ2-1,TRBV6-1,CASGTGEQFF
.,TRBJ1-1,TRBV20-1,CSEVGQGNTEAFF
TRBD1,TRBJ1-2,TRBV12-5,CASGTWDSHYGYTF
TRBD2,TRBJ2-5,TRBV6-2/TRBV6-3,CASNVAGGVETQYF
.,TRBJ2-7,TRBV5-1,CASSWDADSYEQYF
.,TRBJ2-4,TRBV28,CASSLSAAPLAKNIQYF
.,TRBJ2-1,TRBV19,CASSIGRGEQFF
TRBD1,TRBJ1-2,TRBV12-3/TRBV12-4,CASTQAQGMRYTF
.,TRBJ2-7,TRBV5-1,CASSFPGYEQYF
.,TRBJ1-2,TRBV20-1,CSATTQGGYTF
TRBD1,TRBJ2-1,TRBV7-9,CASSFGTGADTEQFF
TRBD1,TRBJ1-1,TRBV13,CASSWGQPYTEAFF
TRBD2,TRBJ2-3,TRBV3-1,CASSLTSGGAGDTQYF
.,TRBJ1-6,TRBV11-2,CASSSWEIDSYNSPLHF
.,TRBJ2-5,TRBV3-1,CASSQDKQREYQETQYF
.,TRBJ1-1,TRBV6-1,CASTLITGISTEAFF
.,TRBJ1-2,TRBV29-1,CSVDENPLTGNYGYTF
.,TRBJ1-1,TRBV5-6,CASSAYPINTEAFF
.,TRBJ2-3,TRBV30,CAWSVGGRGSDTDTQYF
.,TRBJ2-7,TRBV6-1,CASSELLDSSYEQYF
.,TRBJ1-6,TRBV6-1,CASTVLDHYNSPLHF
TRBD1,TRBJ2-2,TRBV6-1,CASAWDRATTGELFF
.,TRBJ1-6,TRBV5-6,CASSYGPGISPLHF
TRBD2,TRBJ2-5,TRBV5-1,CASSSGTSGSVGETQYF
.,TRBJ1-2,TRBV19,CASSPWGANYGYTF
TRBD1,TRBJ1-3,TRBV10-3,CAISTGQGSGNTIYF